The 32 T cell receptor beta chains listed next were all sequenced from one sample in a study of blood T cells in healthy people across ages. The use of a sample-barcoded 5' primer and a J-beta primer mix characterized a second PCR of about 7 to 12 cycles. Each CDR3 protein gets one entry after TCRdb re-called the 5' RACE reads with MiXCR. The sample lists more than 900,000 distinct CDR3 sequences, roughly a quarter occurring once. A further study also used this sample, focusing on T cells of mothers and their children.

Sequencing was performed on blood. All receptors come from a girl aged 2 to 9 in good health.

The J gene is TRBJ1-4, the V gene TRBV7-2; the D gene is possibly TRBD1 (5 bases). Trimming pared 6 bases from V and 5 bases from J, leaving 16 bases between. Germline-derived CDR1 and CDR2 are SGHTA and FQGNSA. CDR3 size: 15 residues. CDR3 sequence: CASSPIRETNEKLFF. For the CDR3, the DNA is TGTGCCAGCAGTCCGATCAGGGAAACAAATGAAAAACTGTTTTTT.

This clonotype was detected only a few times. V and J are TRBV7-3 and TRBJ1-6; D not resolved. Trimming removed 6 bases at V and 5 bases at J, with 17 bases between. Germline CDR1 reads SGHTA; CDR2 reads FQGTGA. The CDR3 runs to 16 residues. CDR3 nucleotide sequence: TGTGCCAGCAGGTTCCGGACGGACCCCGATAATTCACCCCTCCACTTT. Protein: CASRFRTDPDNSPLHF.

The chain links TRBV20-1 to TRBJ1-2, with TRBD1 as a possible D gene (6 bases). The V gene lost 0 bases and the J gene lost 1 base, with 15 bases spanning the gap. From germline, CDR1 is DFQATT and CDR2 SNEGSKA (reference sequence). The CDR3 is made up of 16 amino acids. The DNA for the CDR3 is TGCAGTGCTAGAGACTCAACAGGGAGGTTTAACTATGGCTACACCTTC. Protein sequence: CSARDSTGRFNYGYTF.

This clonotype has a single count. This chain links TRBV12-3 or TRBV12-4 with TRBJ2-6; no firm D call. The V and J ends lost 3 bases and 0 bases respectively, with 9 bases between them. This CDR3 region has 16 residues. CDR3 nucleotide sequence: TGTGCCAGCAGTTTTCGAGTGAGCTCTGGGGCCAACGTCCTGACTTTC. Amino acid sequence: CASSFRVSSGANVLTF.

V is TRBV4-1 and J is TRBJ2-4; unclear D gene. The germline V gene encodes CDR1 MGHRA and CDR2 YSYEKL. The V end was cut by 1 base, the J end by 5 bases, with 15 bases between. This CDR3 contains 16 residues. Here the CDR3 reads CASSQGPGRLENIQYF. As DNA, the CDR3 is TGCGCCAGCAGCCAAGGTCCAGGCCGACTCGAAAACATTCAGTACTTC.

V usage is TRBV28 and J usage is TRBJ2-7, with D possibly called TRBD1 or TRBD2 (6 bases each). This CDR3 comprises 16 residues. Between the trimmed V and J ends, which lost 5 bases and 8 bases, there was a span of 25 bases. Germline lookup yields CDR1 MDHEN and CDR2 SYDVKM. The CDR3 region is CASSKRFIGGGNKQYF. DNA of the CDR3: TGTGCCAGCAGTAAGAGGTTTATAGGAGGGGGTAATAAGCAGTACTTC.

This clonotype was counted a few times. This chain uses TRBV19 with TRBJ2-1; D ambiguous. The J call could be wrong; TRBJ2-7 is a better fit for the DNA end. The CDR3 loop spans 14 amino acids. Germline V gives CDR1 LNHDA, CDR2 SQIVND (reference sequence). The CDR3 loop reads CASSIGRAALEQYF. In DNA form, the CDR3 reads TGTGCCAGTAGTATTGGTAGGGCGGCCCTCGAGCAGTACTTC.

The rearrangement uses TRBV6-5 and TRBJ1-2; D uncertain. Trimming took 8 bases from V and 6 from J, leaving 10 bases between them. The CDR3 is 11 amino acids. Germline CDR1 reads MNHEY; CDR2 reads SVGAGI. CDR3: CASLSMNGYTF. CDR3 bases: TGTGCCAGCCTCAGCATGAATGGCTACACCTTC.

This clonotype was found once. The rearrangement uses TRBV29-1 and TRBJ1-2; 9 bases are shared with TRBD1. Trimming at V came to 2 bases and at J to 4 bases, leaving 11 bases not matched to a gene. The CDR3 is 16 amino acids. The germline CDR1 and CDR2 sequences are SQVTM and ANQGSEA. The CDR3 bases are TGCAGCGTTGAATTCGGTGGACAGGGGCCCCTCTATGGCTACACCTTC. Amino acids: CSVEFGGQGPLYGYTF.

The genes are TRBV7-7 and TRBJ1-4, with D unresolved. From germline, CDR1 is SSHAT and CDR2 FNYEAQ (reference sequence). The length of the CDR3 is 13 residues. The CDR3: CASGRSPNEKLFF. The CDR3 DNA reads TGTGCTAGCGGGCGGTCGCCGAATGAAAAACTGTTTTTT.

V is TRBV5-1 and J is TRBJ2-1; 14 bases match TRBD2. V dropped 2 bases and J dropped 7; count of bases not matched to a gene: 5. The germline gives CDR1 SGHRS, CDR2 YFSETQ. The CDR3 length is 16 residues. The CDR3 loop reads CASSLPGLAGGNEQFF. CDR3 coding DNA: TGCGCCAGCAGCTTACCCGGACTAGCGGGAGGAAATGAGCAGTTCTTC.

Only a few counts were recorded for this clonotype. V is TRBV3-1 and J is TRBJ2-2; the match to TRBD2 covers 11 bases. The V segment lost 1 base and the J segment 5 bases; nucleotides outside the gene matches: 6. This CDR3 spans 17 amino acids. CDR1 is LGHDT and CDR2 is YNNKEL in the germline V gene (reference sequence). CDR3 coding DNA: TGTGCCAGCAGCCAAGGACTAGCGGGACGTGGAACCGGGGAGCTGTTTTTT. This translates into CASSQGLAGRGTGELFF.

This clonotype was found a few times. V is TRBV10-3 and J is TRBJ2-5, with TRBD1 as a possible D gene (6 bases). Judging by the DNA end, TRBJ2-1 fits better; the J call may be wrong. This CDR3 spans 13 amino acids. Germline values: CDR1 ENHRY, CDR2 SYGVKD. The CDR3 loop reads CAISERQGNEQFF. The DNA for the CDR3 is TGTGCCATCAGTGAGCGGCAGGGGAATGAGCAGTTCTTC.

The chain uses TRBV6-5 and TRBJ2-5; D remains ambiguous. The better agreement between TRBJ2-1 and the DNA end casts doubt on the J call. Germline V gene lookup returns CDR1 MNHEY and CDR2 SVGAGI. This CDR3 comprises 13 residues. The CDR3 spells CASTERRNNEQFF. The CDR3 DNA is TGTGCCAGCACGGAGAGGCGGAACAATGAGCAGTTCTTC.

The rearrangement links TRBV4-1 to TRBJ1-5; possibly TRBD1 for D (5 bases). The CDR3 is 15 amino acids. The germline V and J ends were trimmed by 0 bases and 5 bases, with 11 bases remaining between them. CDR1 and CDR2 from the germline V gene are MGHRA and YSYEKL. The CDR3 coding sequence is TGCGCCAGCAGCCAAGATACGCAGGGTTATCAGCCCCAGCATTTT. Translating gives CASSQDTQGYQPQHF.

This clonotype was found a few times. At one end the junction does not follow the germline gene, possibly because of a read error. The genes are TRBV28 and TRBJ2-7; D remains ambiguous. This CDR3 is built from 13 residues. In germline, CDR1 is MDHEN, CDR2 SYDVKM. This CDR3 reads CASSRPSYYEQYF. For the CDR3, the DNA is TGTGCCAGCAGCCGCCCCTCTTACTACGAGCAGTACTTT.

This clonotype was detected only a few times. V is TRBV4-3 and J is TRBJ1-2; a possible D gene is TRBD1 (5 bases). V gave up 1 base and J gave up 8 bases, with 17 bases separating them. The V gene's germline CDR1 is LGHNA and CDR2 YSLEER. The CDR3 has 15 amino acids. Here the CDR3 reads CASSQVFNGGGGYTF. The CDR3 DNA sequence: TGCGCCAGCAGCCAAGTGTTCAATGGGGGAGGCGGCTACACCTTC.

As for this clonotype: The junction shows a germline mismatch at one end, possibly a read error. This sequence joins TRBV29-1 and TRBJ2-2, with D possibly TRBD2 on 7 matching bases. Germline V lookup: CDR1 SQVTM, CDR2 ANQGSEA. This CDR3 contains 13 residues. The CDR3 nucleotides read TGCAGCGTTGTGAGCGGGGACACCGGGGAGCCGTTTTTT. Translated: CSVVSGDTGEPFF.

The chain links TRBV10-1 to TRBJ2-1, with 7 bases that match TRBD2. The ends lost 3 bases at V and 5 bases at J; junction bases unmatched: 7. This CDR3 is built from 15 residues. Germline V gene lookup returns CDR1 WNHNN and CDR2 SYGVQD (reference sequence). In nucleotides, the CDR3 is TGCGCCAGCAGTGACCCTATCGGGGGGAACAATGAGCAGTTCTTC. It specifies CASSDPIGGNNEQFF.

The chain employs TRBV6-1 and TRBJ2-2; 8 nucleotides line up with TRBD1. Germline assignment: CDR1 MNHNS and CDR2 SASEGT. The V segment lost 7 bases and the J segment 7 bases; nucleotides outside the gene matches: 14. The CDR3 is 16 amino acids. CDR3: CASKTTGTGRVGELFF. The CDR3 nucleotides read TGTGCCAGCAAGACGACAGGGACAGGACGCGTCGGGGAGCTGTTTTTT.

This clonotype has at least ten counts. The CDR3 DNA is TGTGCCAGCAGCTCCCTAGCGGGACCGGATGAGCAGTTCTTC. It is translated as CASSSLAGPDEQFF. V usage is TRBV7-3 and J usage is TRBJ2-1; 9 bases are shared with TRBD2. The CDR3 consists of 14 residues. After removal of 4 bases from V and 8 bases from J, the junction contained 6 bases not matched to a gene. Germline-derived CDR1 and CDR2 are SGHTA and FQGTGA. Using reference TRBV7-3 and TRBJ2-1 for the parts outside the CDR3, the full variable domain is GAGVSQTPSNKVTEKGKYVELRCDPISGHTALYWYRQSLGQGPEFLIYFQGTGAADDSGLPNDRFFAVRPEGSVSTLKIQRTERGDSAVYLCASSSLAGPDEQFFGPGTRLTVL.

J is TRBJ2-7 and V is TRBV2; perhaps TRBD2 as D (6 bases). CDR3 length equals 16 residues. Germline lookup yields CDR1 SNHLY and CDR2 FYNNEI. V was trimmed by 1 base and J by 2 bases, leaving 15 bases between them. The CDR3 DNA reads TGTGCCAGCAGTGAAGGGTGGAGGGCTAGAACCTACGAGCAGTACTTC. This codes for CASSEGWRARTYEQYF.

CDR3: CASRDGQGLSYGYTF. The CDR3 coding sequence is TGCGCCAGCAGGGACGGCCAGGGGCTCTCCTATGGCTACACCTTC. V and J are TRBV5-1 and TRBJ1-2, with D possibly being TRBD1 (6 bases). In germline, CDR1 is SGHRS, CDR2 YFSETQ. The V end lost 5 bases, the J end lost 4 bases, and 18 bases lay between the germline ends. The CDR3 length is 15 residues. The full variable domain, rest sourced from reference TRBV5-1 and TRBJ1-2, is KAGVTQTPRYLIKTRGQQVTLSCSPISGHRSVSWYQQTPGQGLQFLFEYFSETQRNKGNFPGRFSGRQFSNSRSEMNVSTLELGDSALYLCASRDGQGLSYGYTFGSGTRLTVV.

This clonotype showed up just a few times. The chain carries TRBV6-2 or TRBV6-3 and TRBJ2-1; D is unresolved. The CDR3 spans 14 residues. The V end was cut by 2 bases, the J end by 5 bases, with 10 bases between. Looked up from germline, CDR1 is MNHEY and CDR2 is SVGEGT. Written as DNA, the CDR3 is TGTGCCAGCAGTTACGGAAGGACCGACAATGAGCAGTTCTTC. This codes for CASSYGRTDNEQFF.

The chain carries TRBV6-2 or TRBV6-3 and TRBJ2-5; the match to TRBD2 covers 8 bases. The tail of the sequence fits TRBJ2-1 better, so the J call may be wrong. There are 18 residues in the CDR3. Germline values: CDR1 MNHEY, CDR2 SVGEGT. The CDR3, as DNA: TGTGCCAGCAGTTACTCGAATCCGGGCGGGGGGTATGACAATGAGCAGTTCTTC. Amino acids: CASSYSNPGGGYDNEQFF.

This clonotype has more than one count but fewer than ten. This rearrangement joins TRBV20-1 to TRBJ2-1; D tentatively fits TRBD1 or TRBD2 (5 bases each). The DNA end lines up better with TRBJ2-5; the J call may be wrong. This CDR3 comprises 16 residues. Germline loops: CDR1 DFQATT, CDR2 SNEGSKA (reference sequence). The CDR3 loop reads CSARDNLRGDRKTQYF. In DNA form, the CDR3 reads TGCAGTGCTAGAGATAACCTACGGGGTGACAGAAAGACCCAGTACTTC.

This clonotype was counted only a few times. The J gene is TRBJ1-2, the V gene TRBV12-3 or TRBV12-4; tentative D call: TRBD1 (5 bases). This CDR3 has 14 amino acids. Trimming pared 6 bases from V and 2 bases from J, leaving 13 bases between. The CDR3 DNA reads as TGTGCCAGCAGCAGCGTGGGACTGAACTATGGCTACACCTTC. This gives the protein CASSSVGLNYGYTF.

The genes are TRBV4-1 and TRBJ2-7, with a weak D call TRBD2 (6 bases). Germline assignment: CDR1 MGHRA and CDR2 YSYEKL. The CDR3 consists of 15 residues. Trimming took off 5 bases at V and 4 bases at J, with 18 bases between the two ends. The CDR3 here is CASSSLLGGGYEQYF. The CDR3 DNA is TGCGCCAGCAGCAGCCTTTTGGGGGGTGGGTACGAGCAGTACTTC.

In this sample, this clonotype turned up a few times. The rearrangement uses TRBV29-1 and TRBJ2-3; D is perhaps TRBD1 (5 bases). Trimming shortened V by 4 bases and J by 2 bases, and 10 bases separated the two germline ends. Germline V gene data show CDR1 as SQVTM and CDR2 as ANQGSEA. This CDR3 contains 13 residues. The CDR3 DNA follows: TGCAGCGTTGGGACATTTTCCACAGATACGCAGTATTTT. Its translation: CSVGTFSTDTQYF.

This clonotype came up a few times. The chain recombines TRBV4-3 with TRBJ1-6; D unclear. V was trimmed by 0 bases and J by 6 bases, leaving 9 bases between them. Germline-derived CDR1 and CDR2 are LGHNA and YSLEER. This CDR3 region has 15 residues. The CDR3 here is CASSQESTVNSPLHF. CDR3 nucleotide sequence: TGCGCCAGCAGCCAAGAGTCAACGGTTAATTCACCCCTCCACTTT.

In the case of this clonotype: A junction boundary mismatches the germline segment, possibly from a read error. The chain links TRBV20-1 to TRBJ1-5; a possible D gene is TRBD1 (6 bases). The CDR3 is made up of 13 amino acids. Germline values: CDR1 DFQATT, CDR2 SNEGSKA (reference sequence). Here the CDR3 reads CSARGQYPQPQHF. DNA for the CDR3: TGCAGTGCGAGAGGACAGTACCCTCAGCCCCAGCATTTT.

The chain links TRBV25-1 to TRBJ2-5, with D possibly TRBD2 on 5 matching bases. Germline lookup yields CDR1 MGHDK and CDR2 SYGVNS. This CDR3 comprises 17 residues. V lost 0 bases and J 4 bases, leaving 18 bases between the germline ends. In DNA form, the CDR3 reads TGTGCCAGCAGTGAATATTACGGGGTGGTCTTATCAGAGACCCAGTACTTC. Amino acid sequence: CASSEYYGVVLSETQYF.